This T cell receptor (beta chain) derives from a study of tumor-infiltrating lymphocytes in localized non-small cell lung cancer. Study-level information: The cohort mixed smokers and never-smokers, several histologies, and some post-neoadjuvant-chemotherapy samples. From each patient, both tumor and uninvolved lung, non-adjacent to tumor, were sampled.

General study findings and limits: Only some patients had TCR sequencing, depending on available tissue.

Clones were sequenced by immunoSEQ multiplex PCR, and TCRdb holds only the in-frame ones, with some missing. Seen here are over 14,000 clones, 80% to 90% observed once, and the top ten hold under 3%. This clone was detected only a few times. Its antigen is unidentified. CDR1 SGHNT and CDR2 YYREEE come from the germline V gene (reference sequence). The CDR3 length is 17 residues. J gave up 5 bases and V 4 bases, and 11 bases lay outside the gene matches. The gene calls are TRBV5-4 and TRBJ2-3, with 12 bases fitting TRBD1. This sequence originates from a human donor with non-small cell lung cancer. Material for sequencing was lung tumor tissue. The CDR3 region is CASSPGTGGRRGDTQYF. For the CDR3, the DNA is TGTGCCAGCAGCCCCGGGACAGGGGGCCGCCGGGGAGATACGCAGTATTTT.